Below, one TCR beta chain is given with its context. These data belong to a study of blood T cell repertoires in COVID-19. Only in-frame clones appear in the TCRdb table, and some are missing; sequencing was by immunoSEQ multiplex PCR. The sample has a few hundred thousand clones, more than 70% seen once. Trimming took off 2 bases at V and 0 bases at J, with 16 bases between the two ends. From germline, CDR1 is SGHTA and CDR2 FQGNSA. The CDR3 has 17 residues. This chain connects TRBV7-2 to TRBJ1-2; possibly TRBD1 for D (5 bases). The sequence derives from a man aged 35 to 55 with acute or convalescent COVID-19. The sequencing input was peripheral blood. CDR3 bases: TGTGCCAGCAGCTTAATGCTGGCGGGGGTAGCTAACTATGGCTACACCTTC. Protein sequence: CASSLMLAGVANYGYTF.